These 24 T cell receptor beta chains came from one sample sequenced in a study of shared clonotypes between healthy human individuals. The assay was immunoSEQ multiplex PCR, and TCRdb's table has in-frame clones only and misses some. Of hundreds of thousands of clones detected, 92% appear once; the ten largest clones hold around 24%. In the naive CD8 group, cells lacked CD45RO and were positively selected for CCR7, so terminally differentiated effector memory CD45RA+ cells were left out. Sequencing was done on a sample of naive CD8+ T cells sorted from blood. These receptors all come from a young man in good health.

The chain is built from TRBV19 and TRBJ2-2; 9 bases fit TRBD2. This CDR3 is 16 amino acids long. Trimming removed 4 bases from V and 0 bases from J; junction bases left unmatched: 3. Germline loops: CDR1 LNHDA, CDR2 SQIVND (reference sequence). This CDR3 is CASSNLAGPNTGELFF. The CDR3 region has the DNA TGTGCCAGTAGTAACCTAGCGGGACCGAACACCGGGGAGCTGTTTTTT.

The chain combines TRBV29-1 with TRBJ2-3; 9 bases match TRBD2. Trimming took 4 bases from V and 0 from J; bases not matched to a gene: 17. The germline gives CDR1 SQVTM, CDR2 ANQGSEA. CDR3 length: 19 residues. Here the CDR3 reads CSVVGNIIAGASSTDTQYF. CDR3 DNA: TGCAGCGTTGTTGGAAACATAATAGCGGGAGCCTCTAGCACAGATACGCAGTATTTT.

The CDR3 loop reads CASSLFSGVAETQYF. CDR3 DNA sequence: TGTGCCAGCAGCCTATTCAGCGGGGTTGCGGAGACCCAGTACTTC. The chain carries TRBV7-9 and TRBJ2-5, with 7 bases lining up with TRBD2. The V and J ends lost 5 bases and 5 bases, in that order; junction bases with no gene match: 11. The CDR3 consists of 15 residues. Germline V gene data show CDR1 as SEHNR and CDR2 as FQNEAQ (reference sequence).

The chain uses TRBV5-1 and TRBJ2-2; TRBD1 aligns across 10 bases. Per germline, CDR1 SGHRS and CDR2 YFSETQ. The ends lost 4 bases at V and 4 bases at J; junction bases unmatched: 7. The CDR3 contains 16 residues. The CDR3 bases are TGCGCCAGCAGCGCACCCGGGACAGGGGTCACCGGGGAGCTGTTTTTT. Its protein is CASSAPGTGVTGELFF.

The chain has TRBV7-2 and TRBJ2-7, with 8 nucleotides matching TRBD2. Germline V gene data show CDR1 as SGHTA and CDR2 as FQGNSA. V was pared by 3 bases and J by 3 bases, with 10 bases of the junction left unmatched. The CDR3 extends over 16 amino acids. The CDR3 region is CASSFISGMNSYEQYF. DNA of the CDR3: TGTGCCAGCAGCTTCATTAGCGGGATGAACAGCTACGAGCAGTACTTC.

The chain couples TRBV27 to TRBJ2-7; TRBD2 matches 7 bases. Unmatched junction bases numbered 7, after V lost 4 bases and J lost 1 base. CDR1 is MNHEY, CDR2 SMNVEV, per germline (reference sequence). The CDR3 consists of 15 residues. DNA for the CDR3: TGTGCCAGCAGTTCCCAAGCGGGACTTTCCTACGAGCAGTACTTC. Translation: CASSSQAGLSYEQYF.

V is TRBV11-2 and J is TRBJ2-5; the D is unclear. There are 14 residues in the CDR3. Trimming shortened V by 3 bases and J by 2 bases, and 10 bases separated the two germline ends. Germline values: CDR1 SGHAT, CDR2 FQNNGV. Here the CDR3 DNA reads TGTGCCAGCAGCTTGGGTTCGGATCAAGAGACCCAGTACTTC. This translates into CASSLGSDQETQYF.

CDR3 in DNA: TGTGCCAGCAGCAAGGGACTAGCGGAGAACACCGGGGAGCTGTTTTTT. As protein: CASSKGLAENTGELFF. The V gene is TRBV7-9, the J gene TRBJ2-2; 11 bases map to TRBD2. Germline V lookup: CDR1 SEHNR, CDR2 FQNEAQ (reference sequence). J gave up 1 base and V 5 bases, and 3 bases lay outside the gene matches. The CDR3 has 16 amino acids.

This sequence joins TRBV4-1 and TRBJ2-3, with 9 bases identical to TRBD1. Germline values: CDR1 MGHRA, CDR2 YSYEKL. CDR3 length equals 16 residues. The V gene end was trimmed by 3 bases and the J gene end by 4 bases; junction bases not matched to a gene: 8. In DNA, the CDR3 is TGCGCCAGCAGCCACTACGGGACAGGGACGTCAGATACGCAGTATTTT. It is translated as CASSHYGTGTSDTQYF.

The chain uses TRBV27 and TRBJ2-4; 11 bases line up with TRBD1. Germline trimming cut 2 bases from V and 8 bases from J; bases unmatched to any gene: 2. Germline V lookup: CDR1 MNHEY, CDR2 SMNVEV (reference sequence). The CDR3 is 14 residues long. Here the CDR3 DNA reads TGTGCCAGCAGTTTAACGGGACAGGGGGACATTCAGTACTTC. It yields the protein CASSLTGQGDIQYF.

This clone was observed a single time. V usage is TRBV12-2 and J usage is TRBJ1-5; the D call in the table, TRBD1, was not verified against the DNA. TRBV12-2 is termed a pseudogene. This CDR3 is built from 18 residues. This CDR3 reads CASRLPDRGSSGCQPQHF. For the CDR3, the DNA is TGTGCAAGTCGCTTACCTGACAGGGGTTCGTCTGGATGTCAGCCCCAGCATTTT.

This clone occurred once. The sample contains more than one DNA sequence encoding this CDR3. This rearrangement joins TRBV7-9 to TRBJ2-7; 7 bases are shared with TRBD2. V trimming: 1 base; J trimming: 1 base; junction bases outside the gene matches: 1. CDR3 length equals 14 residues. Germline CDR1 is SEHNR and CDR2 is FQNEAQ (reference sequence). The CDR3: CASSLVGGSYEQYF. The CDR3 bases are TGTGCCAGCAGCTTAGTGGGAGGGTCCTACGAGCAGTACTTC.

V is TRBV12-1 and J is TRBJ2-5; TRBD2, as called in the table, went unchecked against the DNA. TRBV12-1 counts as a pseudogene. This CDR3 spans 14 amino acids. CDR3 nucleotide sequence: TGTGCCAGCAACCGTACGGGAGTCCAAGAGACCCAGTACTTC. Translation: CASNRTGVQETQYF.

Written as DNA, the CDR3 is TGTGCTAGTGCAGGAGGGGCCACAGATACGCAGTATTTT. This encodes CASAGGATDTQYF. This chain connects TRBV12-5 to TRBJ2-3, with D possibly matching TRBD2 (6 bases). V shed 7 bases and J shed 2 bases, with 10 bases lying between them. Per the germline V gene, CDR1 is LGHNT and CDR2 is FRNRAP. This CDR3 is built from 13 residues.

The chain joins TRBV5-8 to TRBJ2-2, with TRBD2 as a possible D gene (5 bases). Germline CDR1 is SGHTS and CDR2 is YDEGEE. The CDR3 contains 15 residues. Trimming stripped 4 bases from V and 6 bases from J, with 16 bases between. As DNA, the CDR3 is TGTGCCAGCAGCGACGAGGGCGGCTGGTCCGGGGAGCTGTTTTTT. It specifies CASSDEGGWSGELFF.

This sequence joins TRBV13 and TRBJ1-2; D is ambiguous. V gave up 5 bases and J gave up 6 bases, with 13 bases separating them. The germline V gene has CDR1 PRHDT and CDR2 FYEKMQ (reference sequence). The CDR3 is made up of 13 amino acids. The CDR3 sequence is CASSRVAGDGYTF. CDR3 DNA sequence: TGTGCCAGCAGCCGGGTGGCGGGCGATGGCTACACCTTC.

The chain couples TRBV4-1 to TRBJ2-3, with 7 positions matching TRBD1. With 0 bases clipped from V and 0 bases from J, the junction kept 3 bases outside the gene matches. Germline CDR1 MGHRA, CDR2 YSYEKL. This CDR3 has 16 residues. The CDR3 coding sequence is TGCGCCAGCAGCCAAGAAGGGACAGCCAGCACAGATACGCAGTATTTT. It is translated as CASSQEGTASTDTQYF.

This chain connects TRBV5-1 to TRBJ1-4; a possible D gene is TRBD1 (6 bases). Trimming stripped 6 bases from V and 0 bases from J, with 12 bases between. The germline V gene has CDR1 SGHRS and CDR2 YFSETQ. The CDR3 sequence is 15 residues long. The CDR3 reads CASTKEGATNEKLFF. The CDR3 DNA is TGCGCCAGCACAAAAGAGGGGGCAACTAATGAAAAACTGTTTTTT. The full variable domain, completed using reference TRBV5-1 and TRBJ1-4, is KAGVTQTPRYLIKTRGQQVTLSCSPISGHRSVSWYQQTPGQGLQFLFEYFSETQRNKGNFPGRFSGRQFSNSRSEMNVSTLELGDSALYLCASTKEGATNEKLFFGSGTQLSVL.

This chain connects TRBV5-4 to TRBJ1-5; 11 bases map to TRBD1. The V segment lost 2 bases and the J segment 4 bases; nucleotides outside the gene matches: 5. This CDR3 is 16 amino acids long. Germline loops: CDR1 SGHNT, CDR2 YYREEE (reference sequence). The DNA for the CDR3 is TGTGCCAGCAGCTTTTTTGGGACAGGGGGTAATCAGCCCCAGCATTTT. As protein: CASSFFGTGGNQPQHF.

The J gene is TRBJ1-1, the V gene TRBV5-1; a weak D match, TRBD1 (6 bases). In germline, CDR1 is SGHRS, CDR2 YFSETQ. Trimming took off 5 bases at V and 1 base at J, with 18 bases between the two ends. The CDR3 has 16 amino acids. In nucleotides, the CDR3 is TGCGCCAGCAGGAGGTCGGCACAGGGAACGAACACTGAAGCTTTCTTT. Protein: CASRRSAQGTNTEAFF. Combining the CDR3 with reference TRBV5-1 and TRBJ1-1 gives the whole variable domain KAGVTQTPRYLIKTRGQQVTLSCSPISGHRSVSWYQQTPGQGLQFLFEYFSETQRNKGNFPGRFSGRQFSNSRSEMNVSTLELGDSALYLCASRRSAQGTNTEAFFGQGTRLTVV.

The CDR3 DNA reads TGTGCCAGCAGTTACCCGGGACACCCCAATGAGCAGTTCTTC. Amino acids: CASSYPGHPNEQFF. The chain carries TRBV6-6 and TRBJ2-1, with D possibly matching TRBD1 (6 bases). In germline, CDR1 is MNHNY, CDR2 SVGAGI (reference sequence). CDR3 length equals 14 residues. V dropped 2 bases and J dropped 6 bases, with 11 bases sitting between them.

This chain connects TRBV7-9 to TRBJ2-5; 10 bases fit TRBD1. V gave up 5 bases and J gave up 2 bases; unmatched junction bases: 8. The CDR3 spans 16 residues. Germline CDR1 is SEHNR and CDR2 is FQNEAQ (reference sequence). The CDR3 spells CASSPRTGGKQETQYF. The CDR3 coding sequence is TGTGCCAGCAGCCCCCGGACAGGGGGAAAACAAGAGACCCAGTACTTC.

This rearrangement joins TRBV19 to TRBJ1-5; D is perhaps TRBD1 (5 bases). The V end lost 5 bases, the J end lost 2 bases, and 13 bases lay between the germline ends. Germline CDR1 LNHDA, CDR2 SQIVND (reference sequence). The CDR3 contains 15 residues. CDR3 protein: CASSPRDSGNQPQHF. The CDR3 DNA sequence: TGTGCCAGTAGTCCCAGGGATTCAGGCAATCAGCCCCAGCATTTT.

This chain connects TRBV2 to TRBJ2-4; TRBD1 matches at 7 bases. The junction had 10 bases not matched to a gene; V was cut back by 6 bases and J by 5 bases. The CDR3 contains 15 residues. Germline V gives CDR1 SNHLY, CDR2 FYNNEI. CDR3 DNA: TGTGCCAGCAGCGATACGGGACAGACTGAAAACATTCAGTACTTC. It yields the protein CASSDTGQTENIQYF.